This entry describes one TCR beta chain. Original analysis: Amplifying reference gene primers gave estimates of nucleated cell counts. Assay: immunoSEQ multiplex PCR; the TCRdb copy retains only in-frame clones and omits some. That table gives V, J and clone size, and the DNA gave D and trimming. This table holds 150,000 to 200,000 clones, approximately 87% found once. This entry is derived from a study of blood T cell repertoires in COVID-19. Study summary: Italy, Spain and the United States were the sources of the convalescent and acute COVID-19 samples. From T cells, B-cell-depleted T cells, or PBMCs came the material, which was cDNA or gDNA.

This TCR derives from a man between 18 and 35 years old with active or convalescent COVID-19. Sequenced material: peripheral blood.

The CDR3 DNA is TGCAGTGCTAGTGATGCGGGGGGGCCCGGGGATACGCAGTATTTT. Its protein product is CSASDAGGPGDTQYF. V usage is TRBV20-1 and J usage is TRBJ2-3; TRBD2 matches 9 bases. The ends lost 3 bases at V and 6 bases at J; junction bases unmatched: 10. This CDR3 region has 15 residues. Germline CDR1 and CDR2: DFQATT and SNEGSKA (reference sequence).